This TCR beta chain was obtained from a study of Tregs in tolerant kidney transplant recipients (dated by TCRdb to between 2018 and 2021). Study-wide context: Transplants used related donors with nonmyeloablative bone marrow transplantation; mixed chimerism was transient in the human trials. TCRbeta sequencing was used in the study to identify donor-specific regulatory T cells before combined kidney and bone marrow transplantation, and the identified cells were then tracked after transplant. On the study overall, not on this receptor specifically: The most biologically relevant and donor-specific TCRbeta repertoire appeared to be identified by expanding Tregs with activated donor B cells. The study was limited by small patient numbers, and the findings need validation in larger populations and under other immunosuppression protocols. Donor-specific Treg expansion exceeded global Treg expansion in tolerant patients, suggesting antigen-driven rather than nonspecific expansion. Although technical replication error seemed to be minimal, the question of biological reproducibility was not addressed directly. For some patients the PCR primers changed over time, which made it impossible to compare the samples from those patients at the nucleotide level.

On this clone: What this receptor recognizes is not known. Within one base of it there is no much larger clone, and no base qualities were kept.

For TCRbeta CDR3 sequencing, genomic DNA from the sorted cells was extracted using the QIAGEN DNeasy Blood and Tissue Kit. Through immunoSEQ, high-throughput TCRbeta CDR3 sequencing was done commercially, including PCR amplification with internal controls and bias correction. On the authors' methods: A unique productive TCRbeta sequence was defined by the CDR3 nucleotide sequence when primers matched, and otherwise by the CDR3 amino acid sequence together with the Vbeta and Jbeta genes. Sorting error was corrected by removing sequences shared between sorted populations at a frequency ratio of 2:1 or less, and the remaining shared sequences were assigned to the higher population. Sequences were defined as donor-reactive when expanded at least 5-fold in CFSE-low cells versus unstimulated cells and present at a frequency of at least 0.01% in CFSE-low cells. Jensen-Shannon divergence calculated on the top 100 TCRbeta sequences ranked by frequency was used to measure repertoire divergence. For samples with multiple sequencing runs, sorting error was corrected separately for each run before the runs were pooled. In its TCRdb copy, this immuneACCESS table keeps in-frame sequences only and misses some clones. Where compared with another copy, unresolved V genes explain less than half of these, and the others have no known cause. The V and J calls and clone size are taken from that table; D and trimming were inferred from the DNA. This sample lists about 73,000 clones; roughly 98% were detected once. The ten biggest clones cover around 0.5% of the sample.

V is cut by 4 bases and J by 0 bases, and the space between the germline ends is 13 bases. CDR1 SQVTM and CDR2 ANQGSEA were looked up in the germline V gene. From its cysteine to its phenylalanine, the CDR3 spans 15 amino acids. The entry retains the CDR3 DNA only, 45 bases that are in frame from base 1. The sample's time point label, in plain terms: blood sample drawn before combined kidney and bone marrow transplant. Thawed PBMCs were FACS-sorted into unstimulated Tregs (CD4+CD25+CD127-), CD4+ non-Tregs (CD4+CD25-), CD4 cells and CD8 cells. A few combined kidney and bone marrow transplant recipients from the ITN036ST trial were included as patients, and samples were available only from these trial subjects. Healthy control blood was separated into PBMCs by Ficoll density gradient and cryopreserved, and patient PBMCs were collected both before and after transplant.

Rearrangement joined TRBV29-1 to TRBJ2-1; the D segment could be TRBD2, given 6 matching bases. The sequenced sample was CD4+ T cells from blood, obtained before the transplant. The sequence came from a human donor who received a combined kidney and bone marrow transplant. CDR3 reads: CSVGEATSSYNEQFF. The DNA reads TGCAGCGTTGGGGAGGCGACGAGCTCCTACAATGAGCAGTTCTTC.